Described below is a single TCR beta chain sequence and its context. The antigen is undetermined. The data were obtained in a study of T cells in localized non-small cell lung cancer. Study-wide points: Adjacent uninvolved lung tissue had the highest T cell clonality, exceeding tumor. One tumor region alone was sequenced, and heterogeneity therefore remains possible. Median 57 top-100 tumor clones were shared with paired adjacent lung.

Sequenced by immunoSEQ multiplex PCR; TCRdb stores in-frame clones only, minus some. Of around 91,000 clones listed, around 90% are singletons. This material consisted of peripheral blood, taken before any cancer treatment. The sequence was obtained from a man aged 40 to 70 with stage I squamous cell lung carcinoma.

The CDR3 sequence is CASSKGPAGQLSYEKLFF. CDR3 coding DNA: TGTGCCAGCAGCAAAGGACCCGCCGGACAGCTCTCCTATGAAAAACTGTTTTTT. The rearrangement uses TRBV21-1 and TRBJ1-4; TRBD1 is the table's D call and was not checked against the DNA. TRBV21-1 is a pseudogene. The CDR3 consists of 18 residues.